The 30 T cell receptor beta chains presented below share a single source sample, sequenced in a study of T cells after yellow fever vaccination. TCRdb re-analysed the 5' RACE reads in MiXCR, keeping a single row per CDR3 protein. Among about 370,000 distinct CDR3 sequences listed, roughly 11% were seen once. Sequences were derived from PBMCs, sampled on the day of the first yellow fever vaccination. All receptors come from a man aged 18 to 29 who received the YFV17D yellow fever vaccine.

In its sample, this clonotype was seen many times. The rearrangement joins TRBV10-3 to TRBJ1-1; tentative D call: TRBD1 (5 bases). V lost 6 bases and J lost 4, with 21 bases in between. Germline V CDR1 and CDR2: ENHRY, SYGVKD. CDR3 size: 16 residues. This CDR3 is CAIRLQVGSGGTEAFF. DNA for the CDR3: TGTGCCATCAGGCTACAGGTAGGAAGTGGTGGCACTGAAGCTTTCTTT.

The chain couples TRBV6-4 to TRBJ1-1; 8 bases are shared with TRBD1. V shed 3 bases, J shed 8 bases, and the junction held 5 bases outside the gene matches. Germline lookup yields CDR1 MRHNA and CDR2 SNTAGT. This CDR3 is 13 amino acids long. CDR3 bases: TGTGCCAGCAGTGAGACAGGGGAGAGCGAAGCTTTCTTT. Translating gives CASSETGESEAFF.

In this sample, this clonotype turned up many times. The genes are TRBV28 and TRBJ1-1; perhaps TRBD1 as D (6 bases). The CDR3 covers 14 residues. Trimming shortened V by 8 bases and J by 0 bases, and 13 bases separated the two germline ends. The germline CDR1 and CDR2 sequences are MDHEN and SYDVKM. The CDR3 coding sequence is TGTGCCAGCCGCGCCGGGACAATGAACACTGAAGCTTTCTTT. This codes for CASRAGTMNTEAFF.

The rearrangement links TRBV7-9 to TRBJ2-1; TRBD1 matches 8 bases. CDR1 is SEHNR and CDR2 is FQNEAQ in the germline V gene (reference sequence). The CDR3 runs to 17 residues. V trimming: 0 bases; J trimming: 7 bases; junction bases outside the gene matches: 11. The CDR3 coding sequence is TGTGCCAGCAGCTTAGCCCAGGGGGCCCTTGATCGAAATGAGCAGTTCTTC. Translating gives CASSLAQGALDRNEQFF.

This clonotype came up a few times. The CDR3 DNA reads TGTGCCAGCAGCGTACAAGCGGGGGGTGGGGGAGCAGATACGCAGTATTTT. Its translation: CASSVQAGGGGADTQYF. V usage is TRBV9 and J usage is TRBJ2-3; 9 bases map to TRBD2. The CDR3 sequence is 17 residues long. Germline V gives CDR1 SGDLS, CDR2 YYNGEE. V dropped 1 base and J dropped 4; count of bases not matched to a gene: 10.

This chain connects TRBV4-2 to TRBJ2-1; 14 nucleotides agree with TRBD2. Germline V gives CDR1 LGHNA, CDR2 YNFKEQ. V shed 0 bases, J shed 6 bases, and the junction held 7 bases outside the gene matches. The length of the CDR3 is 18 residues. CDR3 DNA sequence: TGTGCCAGCAGCCAAGAGGGTCGACTAGCGGGGGGGCGCAATGAGCAGTTCTTC. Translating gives CASSQEGRLAGGRNEQFF.

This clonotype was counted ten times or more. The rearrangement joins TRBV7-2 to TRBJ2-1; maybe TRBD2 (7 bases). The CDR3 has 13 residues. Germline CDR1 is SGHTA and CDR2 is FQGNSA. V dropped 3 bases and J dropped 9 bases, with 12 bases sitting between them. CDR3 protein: CASSLGGGLEQFF. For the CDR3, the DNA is TGTGCCAGCAGCTTGGGGGGGGGCCTTGAGCAGTTCTTC.

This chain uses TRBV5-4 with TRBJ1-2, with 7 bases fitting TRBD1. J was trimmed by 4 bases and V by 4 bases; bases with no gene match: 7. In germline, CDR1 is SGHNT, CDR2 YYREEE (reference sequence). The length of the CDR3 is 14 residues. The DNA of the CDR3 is TGTGCCAGCAGCGCCCAGGGGGGCGGCTATGGCTACACCTTC. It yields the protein CASSAQGGGYGYTF.

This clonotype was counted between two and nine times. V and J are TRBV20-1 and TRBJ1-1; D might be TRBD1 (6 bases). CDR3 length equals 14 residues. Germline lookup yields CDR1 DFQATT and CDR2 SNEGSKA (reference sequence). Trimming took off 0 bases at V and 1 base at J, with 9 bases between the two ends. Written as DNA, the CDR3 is TGCAGTGCTAGAGAGGGGGCAGCGAACACTGAAGCTTTCTTT. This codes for CSAREGAANTEAFF.

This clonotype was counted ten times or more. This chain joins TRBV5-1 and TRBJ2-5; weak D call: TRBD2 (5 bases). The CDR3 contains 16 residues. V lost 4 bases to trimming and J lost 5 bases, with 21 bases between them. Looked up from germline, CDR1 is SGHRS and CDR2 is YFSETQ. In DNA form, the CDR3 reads TGCGCCAGCAGCGCAATGCTAGGTGGAGGTGAGGAGACCCAGTACTTC. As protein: CASSAMLGGGEETQYF.

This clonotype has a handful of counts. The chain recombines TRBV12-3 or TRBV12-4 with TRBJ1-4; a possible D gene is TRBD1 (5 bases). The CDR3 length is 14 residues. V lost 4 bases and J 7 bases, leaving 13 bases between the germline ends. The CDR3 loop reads CASSYQGKGEKLFF. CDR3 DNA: TGTGCCAGCAGTTACCAGGGTAAAGGTGAAAAACTGTTTTTT.

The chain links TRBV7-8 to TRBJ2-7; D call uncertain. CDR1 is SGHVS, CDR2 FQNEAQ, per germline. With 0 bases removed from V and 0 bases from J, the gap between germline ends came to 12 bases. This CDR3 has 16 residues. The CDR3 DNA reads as TGTGCCAGCAGCTTAGCGTCGGCCGACAACTCCTACGAGCAGTACGTC. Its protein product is CASSLASADNSYEQYV.

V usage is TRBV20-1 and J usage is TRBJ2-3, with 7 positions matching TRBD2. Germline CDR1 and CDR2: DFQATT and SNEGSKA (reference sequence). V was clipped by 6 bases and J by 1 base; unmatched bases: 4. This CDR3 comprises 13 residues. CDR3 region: CSAFTSGTDTQYF. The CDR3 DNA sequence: TGCAGTGCCTTCACTAGCGGCACAGATACGCAGTATTTT.

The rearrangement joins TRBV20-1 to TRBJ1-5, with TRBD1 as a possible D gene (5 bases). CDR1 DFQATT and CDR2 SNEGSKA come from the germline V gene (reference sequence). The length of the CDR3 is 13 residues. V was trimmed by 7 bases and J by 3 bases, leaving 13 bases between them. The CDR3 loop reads CSGQIGANQPQHF. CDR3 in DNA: TGCAGTGGGCAAATAGGGGCCAATCAGCCCCAGCATTTT.

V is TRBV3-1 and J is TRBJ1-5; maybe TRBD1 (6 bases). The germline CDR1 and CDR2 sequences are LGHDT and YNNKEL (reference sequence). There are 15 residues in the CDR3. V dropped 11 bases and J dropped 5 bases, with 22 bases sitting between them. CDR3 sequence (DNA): TGTGCCTCCTGCCAAGACCGGGGGGCCGATCAGCCCCAGCATTTT. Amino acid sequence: CASCQDRGADQPQHF.

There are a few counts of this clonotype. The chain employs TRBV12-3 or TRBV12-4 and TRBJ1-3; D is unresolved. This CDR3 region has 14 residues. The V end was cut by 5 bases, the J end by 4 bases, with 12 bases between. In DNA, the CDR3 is TGTGCCAGCAGTGTCTACAAGACGGGAAACACCATATATTTT. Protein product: CASSVYKTGNTIYF.

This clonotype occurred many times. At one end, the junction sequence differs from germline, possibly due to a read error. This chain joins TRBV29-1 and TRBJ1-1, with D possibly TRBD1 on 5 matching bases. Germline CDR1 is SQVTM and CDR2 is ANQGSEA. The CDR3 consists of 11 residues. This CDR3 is CTGLRNTEAFF. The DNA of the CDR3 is TGTACAGGTCTGAGGAACACTGAAGCTTTCTTT. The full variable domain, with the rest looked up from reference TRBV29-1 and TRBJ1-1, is SAVISQKPSRDICQRGTSLTIQCQVDSQVTMMFWYRQQPGQSLTLIATANQGSEATYESGFVIDKFPISRPNLTFSTLTVSNMSPEDSSIYLCTGLRNTEAFFGQGTRLTVV.

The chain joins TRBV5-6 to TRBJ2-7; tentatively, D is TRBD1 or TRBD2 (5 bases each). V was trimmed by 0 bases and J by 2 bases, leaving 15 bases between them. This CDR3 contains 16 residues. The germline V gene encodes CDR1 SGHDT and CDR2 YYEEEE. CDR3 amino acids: CASSLAVGTLPYEQYF. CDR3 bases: TGTGCCAGCAGCTTGGCCGTGGGGACCCTACCCTACGAGCAGTACTTC.

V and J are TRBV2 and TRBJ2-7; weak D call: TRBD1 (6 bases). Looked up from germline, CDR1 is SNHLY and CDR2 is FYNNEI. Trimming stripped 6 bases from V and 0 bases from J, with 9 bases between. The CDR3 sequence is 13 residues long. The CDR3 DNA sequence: TGTGCCAGCAGGGACAGATCCTCCTACGAGCAGTACGTC. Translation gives CASRDRSSYEQYV.

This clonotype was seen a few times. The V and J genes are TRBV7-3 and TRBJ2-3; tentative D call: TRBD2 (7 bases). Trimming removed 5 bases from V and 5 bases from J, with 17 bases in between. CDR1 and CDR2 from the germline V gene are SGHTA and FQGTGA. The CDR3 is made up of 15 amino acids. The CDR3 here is CASSLSGGRGDTQYF. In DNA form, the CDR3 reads TGTGCCAGCAGCCTATCCGGGGGGCGGGGAGATACGCAGTATTTT.

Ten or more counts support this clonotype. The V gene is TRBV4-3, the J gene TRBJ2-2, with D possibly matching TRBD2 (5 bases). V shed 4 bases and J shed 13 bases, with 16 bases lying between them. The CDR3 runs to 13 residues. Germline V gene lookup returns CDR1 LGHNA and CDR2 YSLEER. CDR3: CASSPSRGRGLFF. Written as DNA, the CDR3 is TGCGCCAGCAGCCCGTCCCGGGGTCGAGGGCTGTTTTTT.

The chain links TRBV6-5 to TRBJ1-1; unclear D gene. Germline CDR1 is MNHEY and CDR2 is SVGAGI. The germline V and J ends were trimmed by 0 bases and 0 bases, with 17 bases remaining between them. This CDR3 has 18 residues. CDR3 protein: CASSYSMQDGNMNTEAFF. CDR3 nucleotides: TGTGCCAGCAGTTACTCGATGCAGGACGGTAACATGAACACTGAAGCTTTCTTT.

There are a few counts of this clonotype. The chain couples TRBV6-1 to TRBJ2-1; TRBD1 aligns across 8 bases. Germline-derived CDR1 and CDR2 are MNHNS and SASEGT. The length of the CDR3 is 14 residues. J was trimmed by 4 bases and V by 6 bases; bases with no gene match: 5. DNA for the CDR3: TGTGCCAGCAGGGCAGGGGGCGCGTACAATGAGCAGTTCTTC. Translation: CASRAGGAYNEQFF.

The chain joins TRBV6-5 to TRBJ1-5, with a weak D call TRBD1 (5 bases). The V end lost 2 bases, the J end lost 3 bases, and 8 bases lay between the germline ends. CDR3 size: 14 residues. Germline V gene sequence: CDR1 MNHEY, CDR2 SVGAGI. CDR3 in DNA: TGTGCCAGCAGTTACCGGGGGGACAATCAGCCCCAGCATTTT. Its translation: CASSYRGDNQPQHF.

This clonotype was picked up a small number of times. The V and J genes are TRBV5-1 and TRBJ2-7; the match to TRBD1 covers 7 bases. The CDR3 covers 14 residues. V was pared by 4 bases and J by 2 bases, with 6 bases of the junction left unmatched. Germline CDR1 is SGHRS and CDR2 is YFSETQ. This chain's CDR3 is CASSRTGTAYEQYF. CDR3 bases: TGCGCCAGCAGCCGTACCGGGACAGCCTACGAGCAGTACTTC.

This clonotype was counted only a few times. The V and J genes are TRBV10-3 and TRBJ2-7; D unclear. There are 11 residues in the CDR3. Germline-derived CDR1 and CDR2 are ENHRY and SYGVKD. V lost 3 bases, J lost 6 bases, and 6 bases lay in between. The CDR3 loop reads CAISEPSEQYF. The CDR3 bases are TGTGCCATCAGTGAACCTTCCGAGCAGTACTTC.

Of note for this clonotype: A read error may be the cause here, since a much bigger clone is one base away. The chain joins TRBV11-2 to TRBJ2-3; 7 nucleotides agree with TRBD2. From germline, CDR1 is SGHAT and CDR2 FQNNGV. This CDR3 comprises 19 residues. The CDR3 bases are TGTGCCAGCAGCTCCCCGAGTTTGGGGGGGATTGGTGGCACAGATATGCAGTATTTT. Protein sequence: CASSSPSLGGIGGTDMQYF.

The CDR3 protein is CASSPLSDSSGELFF. The DNA for the CDR3 is TGTGCCAGCTCACCATTAAGCGACTCCTCTGGGGAGCTGTTTTTT. The V call is TRBV18, the J call TRBJ2-2; D unclear. The V gene lost 2 bases and the J gene lost 8 bases, with 15 bases spanning the gap. Per germline, CDR1 KGHSH and CDR2 LQKENI. The CDR3 sequence is 15 residues long.

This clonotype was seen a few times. The CDR3 spells CASSQRNTEAFF. In DNA, the CDR3 is TGTGCCAGCAGCCAAAGGAACACTGAAGCTTTCTTT. This chain joins TRBV4-2 and TRBJ1-1; no definite D call. Trimming left V 2 bases short and J 1 base short, with 2 bases between. CDR1 is LGHNA and CDR2 is YNFKEQ in the germline V gene. This CDR3 contains 12 residues.

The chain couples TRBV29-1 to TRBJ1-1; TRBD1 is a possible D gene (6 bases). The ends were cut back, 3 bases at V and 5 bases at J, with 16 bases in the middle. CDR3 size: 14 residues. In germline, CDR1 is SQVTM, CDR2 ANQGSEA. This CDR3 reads CSVDSPGETTEAFF. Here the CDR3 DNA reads TGCAGCGTTGATTCCCCAGGGGAGACGACTGAAGCTTTCTTT.